This TCR beta chain originates from a study of technical replicates of blood from several donors. Germline V gives CDR1 SGHRS, CDR2 YFSETQ. This CDR3 is built from 15 residues. Trimming at V came to 4 bases and at J to 4 bases, leaving 8 bases not matched to a gene. The assay was immunoSEQ multiplex PCR, and TCRdb's table has in-frame clones only and misses some. Of approximately 11,000 clones listed, around 94% are singletons. The rearrangement links TRBV5-1 to TRBJ2-3; 8 bases match TRBD1. The TCR originated in a human donor in good health. The sequenced material came from PBMCs. The DNA for the CDR3 is TGCGCCAGCAGCGCCCAGGGGGCCCTTTCAGATACGCAGTATTTT. Translation gives CASSAQGALSDTQYF.